The TCR beta chain described here comes from a study of T cell responses to AZD1222 COVID-19 vaccine. Study results and limitations: Increased Spike-specific TCR breadth and depth were observed after two AZD1222 doses.

The germline V gene has CDR1 SGDLS and CDR2 YYNGEE. V was trimmed by 0 bases and J by 0 bases, leaving 12 bases between them. The CDR3 runs to 16 residues. On this clone: Its matching antigen is unknown.

The repertoire was sequenced with immunoSEQ multiplex PCR; TCRdb's copy has only in-frame clones and lacks some. The top ten clones hold roughly a fifth of a sample with tens of thousands of clones, more than 80% of them seen once. The source of this sequence is an adult in good health. The sample here was peripheral blood, taken on day 0 of MenACWY control vaccination. This chain uses TRBV9 with TRBJ2-5; D gene ambiguous. As DNA, the CDR3 is TGTGCCAGCAGCGTAGGGTTGCTACCGAACCAAGAGACCCAGTACTTC. This translates into CASSVGLLPNQETQYF.